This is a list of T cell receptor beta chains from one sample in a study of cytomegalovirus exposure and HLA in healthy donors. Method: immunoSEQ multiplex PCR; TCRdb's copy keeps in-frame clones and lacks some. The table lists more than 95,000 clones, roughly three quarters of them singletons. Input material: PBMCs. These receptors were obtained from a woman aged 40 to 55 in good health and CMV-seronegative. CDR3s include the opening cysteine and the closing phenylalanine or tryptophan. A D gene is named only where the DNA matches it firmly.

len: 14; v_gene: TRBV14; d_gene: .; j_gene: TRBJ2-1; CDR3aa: CASSQRQLYNEQFF
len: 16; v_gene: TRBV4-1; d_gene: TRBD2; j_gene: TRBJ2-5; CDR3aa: CASSPGLAGGGETQYF
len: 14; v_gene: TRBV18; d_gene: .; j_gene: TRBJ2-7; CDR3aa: CASSPPWEKAEQYF
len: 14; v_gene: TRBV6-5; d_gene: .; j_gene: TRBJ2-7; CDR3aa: CASSYGDSPLEQYF
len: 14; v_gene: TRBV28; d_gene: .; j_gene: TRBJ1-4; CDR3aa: CASSPPGDAEKLFF
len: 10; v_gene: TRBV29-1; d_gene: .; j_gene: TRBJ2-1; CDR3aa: CSVDQGSCFF
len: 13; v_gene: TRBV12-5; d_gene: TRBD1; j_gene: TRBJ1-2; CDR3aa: CASGVTGGDGYTF
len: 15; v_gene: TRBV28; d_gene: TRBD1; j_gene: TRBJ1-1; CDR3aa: CASSLPGQGNTEAFF
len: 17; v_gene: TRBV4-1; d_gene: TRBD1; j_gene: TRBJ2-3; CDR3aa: CASSQALQGAGTDTQYF
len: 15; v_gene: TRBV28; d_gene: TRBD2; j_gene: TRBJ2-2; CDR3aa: CASTPSGANTGELFF